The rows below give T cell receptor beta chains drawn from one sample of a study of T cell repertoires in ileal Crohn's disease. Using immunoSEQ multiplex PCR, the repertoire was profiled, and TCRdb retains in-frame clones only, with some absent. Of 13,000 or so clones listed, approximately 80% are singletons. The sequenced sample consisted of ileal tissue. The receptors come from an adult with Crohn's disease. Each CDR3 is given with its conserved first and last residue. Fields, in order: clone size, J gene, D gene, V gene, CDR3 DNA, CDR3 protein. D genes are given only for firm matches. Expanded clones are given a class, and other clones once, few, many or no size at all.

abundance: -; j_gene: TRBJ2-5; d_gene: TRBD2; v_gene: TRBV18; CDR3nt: TGTGCCAGCTCACCGAAGATAGCGGGGGGGCGAGAGACCCAGTACTTC; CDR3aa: CASSPKIAGGRETQYF
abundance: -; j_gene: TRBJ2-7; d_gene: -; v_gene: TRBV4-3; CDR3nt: TGCGCCAGCAGCCAGAAACAGGGTTCCTACGAGCAGTACTTC; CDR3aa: CASSQKQGSYEQYF
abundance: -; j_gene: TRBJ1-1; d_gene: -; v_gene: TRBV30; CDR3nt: TGTGCCTGGAGTGCCCTGTTACAGGGTGGCGCTTTCTTT; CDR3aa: CAWSALLQGGAFF
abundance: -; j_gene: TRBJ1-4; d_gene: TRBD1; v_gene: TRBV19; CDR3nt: TGTGCCAGTAGTATAAATTCAGGGGGCGATGAAAAACTGTTTTTT; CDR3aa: CASSINSGGDEKLFF
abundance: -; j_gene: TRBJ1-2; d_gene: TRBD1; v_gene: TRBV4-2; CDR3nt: TGTGCCAGCAGCCAAACACTGGACAGGGCTAACTATGGCTACACCTTC; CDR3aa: CASSQTLDRANYGYTF
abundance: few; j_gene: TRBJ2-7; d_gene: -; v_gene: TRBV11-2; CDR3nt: TGTGCCAGCCGCTTGTGGAGCCAAAGCTCCTACGAGCAGTACTTC; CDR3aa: CASRLWSQSSYEQYF
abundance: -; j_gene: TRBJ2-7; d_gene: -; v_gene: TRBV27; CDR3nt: TGTGCCAGCAGTCAACAGGGCCACGAGCAGTACTTC; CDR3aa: CASSQQGHEQYF
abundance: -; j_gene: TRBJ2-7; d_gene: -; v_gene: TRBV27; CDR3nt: TGTGCCAGTTCAACAGGGAGACCCTACGAGCAGTACTTC; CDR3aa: CASSTGRPYEQYF
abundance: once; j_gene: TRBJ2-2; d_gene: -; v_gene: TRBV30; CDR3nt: TGTGCCTGGAAGGAGCCCGCGAGGTCCACCGGGGAGCTGTTTTTT; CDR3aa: CAWKEPARSTGELFF
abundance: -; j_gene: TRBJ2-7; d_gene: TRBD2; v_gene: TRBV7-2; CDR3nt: TGTGCCAGCAGCTTAGCGCGAAGCGGGAGCCCGGACGAGCAGTACTTC; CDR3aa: CASSLARSGSPDEQYF
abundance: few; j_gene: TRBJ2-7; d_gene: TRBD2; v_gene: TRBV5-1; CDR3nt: TGCGCCAGCAGCCGCCGACTAGCGGGAACCTACGAGCAGTACTTC; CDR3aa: CASSRRLAGTYEQYF
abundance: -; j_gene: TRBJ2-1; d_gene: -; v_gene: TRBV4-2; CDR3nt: TGTGCCAGCAGCCAAGGGGGCCCCAATGAGCAGTTCTTC; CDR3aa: CASSQGGPNEQFF
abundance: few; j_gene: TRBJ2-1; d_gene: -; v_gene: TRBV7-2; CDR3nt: TGTGCCAGCAGCTCGACCGGGACAAACCCCTACAATGAGCAGTTCTTC; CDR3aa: CASSSTGTNPYNEQFF
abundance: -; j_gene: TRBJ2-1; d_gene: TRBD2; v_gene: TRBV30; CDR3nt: TGTGCCTGGACTAGCGGCGGTGAGCAGTTCTTC; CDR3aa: CAWTSGGEQFF
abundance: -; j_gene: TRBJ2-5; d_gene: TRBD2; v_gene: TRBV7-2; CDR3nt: TGTGCCAGCAGGGGATCGGGGGGACTCGCGACCCAGTACTTC; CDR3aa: CASRGSGGLATQYF
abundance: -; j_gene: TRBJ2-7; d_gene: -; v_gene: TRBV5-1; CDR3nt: TGCGCCAGCATGAGCGCAGGGGAGCGGGAGCAGTACTTC; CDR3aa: CASMSAGEREQYF
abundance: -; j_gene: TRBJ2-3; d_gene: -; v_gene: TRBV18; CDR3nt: TGTGCCAGCTCACCACGTTGGAGGGCTTCAGATACGCAGTATTTT; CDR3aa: CASSPRWRASDTQYF
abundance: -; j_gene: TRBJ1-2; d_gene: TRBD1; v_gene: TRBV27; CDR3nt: TGTGCCAGCAGAACCGGGACAGCTGCTGTGGGCTACACCTTC; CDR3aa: CASRTGTAAVGYTF
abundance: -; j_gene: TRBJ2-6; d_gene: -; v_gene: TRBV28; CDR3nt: TGTGCCAGCCGGCAGGCCCTAAGTGGGGCCAACGTCCTGACTTTC; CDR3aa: CASRQALSGANVLTF
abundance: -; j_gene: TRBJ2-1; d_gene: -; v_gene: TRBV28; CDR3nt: TGTGCCAGCACCCGTTTGGGCTTGAATGAGCAGTTCTTC; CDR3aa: CASTRLGLNEQFF
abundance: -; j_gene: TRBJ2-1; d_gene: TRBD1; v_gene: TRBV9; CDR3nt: TGTGCCAGCAGCCCGAGACAGGGGCACTACAATGAGCAGTTCTTC; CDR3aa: CASSPRQGHYNEQFF
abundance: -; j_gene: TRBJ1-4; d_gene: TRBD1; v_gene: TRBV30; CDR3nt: TGTGCCTGGACAAAACCCGGACAGGGGACTAATGAAAAACTGTTTTTT; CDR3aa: CAWTKPGQGTNEKLFF
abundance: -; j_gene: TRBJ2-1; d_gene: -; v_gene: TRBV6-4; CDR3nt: TGTGCCAGCAGTGACTCGGACAACAATGAGCAGTTCTTC; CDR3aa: CASSDSDNNEQFF